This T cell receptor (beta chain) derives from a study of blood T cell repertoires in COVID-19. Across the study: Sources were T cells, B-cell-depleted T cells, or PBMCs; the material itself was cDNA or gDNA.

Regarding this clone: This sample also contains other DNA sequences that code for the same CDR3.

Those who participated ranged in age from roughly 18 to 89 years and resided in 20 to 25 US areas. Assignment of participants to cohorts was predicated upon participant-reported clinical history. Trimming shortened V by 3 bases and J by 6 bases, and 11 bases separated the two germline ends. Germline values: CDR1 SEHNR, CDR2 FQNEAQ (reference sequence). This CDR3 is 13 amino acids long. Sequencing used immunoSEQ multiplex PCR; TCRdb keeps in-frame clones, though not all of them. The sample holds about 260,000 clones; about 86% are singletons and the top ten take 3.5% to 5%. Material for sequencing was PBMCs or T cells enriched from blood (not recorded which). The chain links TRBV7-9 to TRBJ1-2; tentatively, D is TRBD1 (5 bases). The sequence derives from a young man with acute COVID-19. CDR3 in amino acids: CASSFGGTDGYTF. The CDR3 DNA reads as TGTGCCAGCAGCTTCGGAGGGACTGATGGCTACACCTTC.